Shown below are 14 T cell receptor beta chains from a single sample sequenced in a study of T cells after yellow fever vaccination. Each CDR3 protein gets one entry after TCRdb re-called the 5' RACE reads with MiXCR. The sample lists a few hundred thousand distinct CDR3 sequences, around 3.6% occurring once. Sequencing used PBMCs, obtained on the day of the yellow fever booster vaccination. These receptor sequences come from a man between 18 and 29 years old who received the YFV17D yellow fever vaccine.

This clonotype was recorded at least ten times. This rearrangement joins TRBV5-1 to TRBJ2-6; a weak D match, TRBD1 (7 bases). The CDR3 runs 17 residues. In germline, CDR1 is SGHRS, CDR2 YFSETQ. V dropped 4 bases and J dropped 0 bases, with 14 bases sitting between them. CDR3 DNA sequence: TGCGCCAGCAGCCCAGGGGGGCCCTACTCTGGGGCCAACGTCCTGACTTTC. Its translation: CASSPGGPYSGANVLTF.

This clonotype was counted a few times. The CDR3 DNA is TGTGGCAGGGAGTGTAGCGAGCAGTACGTC. Translating it yields CGRECSEQYV. The chain joins TRBV7-2 to TRBJ2-7; the D gene could be TRBD1 or TRBD2 (5 bases each). Germline assignment: CDR1 SGHTA and CDR2 FQGNSA. This CDR3 comprises 10 residues.

This clonotype was observed a few times. The chain has TRBV6-2 or TRBV6-3 and TRBJ1-5; unclear D gene. Trimming shortened V by 7 bases and J by 5 bases, and 12 bases separated the two germline ends. Germline V gene sequence: CDR1 MNHEY, CDR2 SVGEGT. The CDR3 covers 13 residues. The CDR3 spells CASTYGLDQPQHF. CDR3 coding DNA: TGTGCCAGCACCTATGGACTCGATCAGCCCCAGCATTTT.

This clonotype was picked up a small number of times. The CDR3 DNA reads as TGTGCCAGCAGTTACTCGAAAGAGGAGTTTGGCAGGGGGATTGGGGAGACCCAGTACTTC. Protein product: CASSYSKEEFGRGIGETQYF. The chain links TRBV6-5 to TRBJ2-5, with TRBD1 matching 7 bases. Trimming cost V 0 bases and J 5 bases; bases outside gene matches: 21. CDR3 size: 20 residues. From germline, CDR1 is MNHEY and CDR2 SVGAGI.

The chain is built from TRBV7-8 and TRBJ2-1, with 15 bases identical to TRBD2. Germline loops: CDR1 SGHVS, CDR2 FQNEAQ. V shed 5 bases and J 9 bases; nucleotides not matched to a gene: 2. CDR3 length equals 14 residues. CDR3 amino acids: CASSAGLAGGEQFF. For the CDR3, the DNA is TGTGCCAGCAGCGCGGGACTAGCGGGGGGTGAGCAGTTCTTC.

The chain joins TRBV14 to TRBJ2-1; 9 positions match TRBD1. Germline-derived CDR1 and CDR2 are SGHDN and FVKESK. The CDR3 is made up of 19 amino acids. V lost 0 bases to trimming and J lost 3 bases; unmatched junction nucleotides: 12. The CDR3 DNA reads as TGTGCCAGCAGCCAAGAGGTCAGGGTGGGGACAGGGATCTACAATGAGCAGTTCTTC. It translates to CASSQEVRVGTGIYNEQFF.

This clonotype was observed a handful of times. The V call is TRBV5-4, the J call TRBJ2-6; 10 positions match TRBD1. Germline assignment: CDR1 SGHNT and CDR2 YYREEE (reference sequence). This CDR3 contains 20 residues. J lost 0 bases, V lost 0 bases, and 9 bases had no gene match. This chain's CDR3 is CASSLVTRWDRGSGANVLTF. Written as DNA, the CDR3 is TGTGCCAGCAGCTTGGTCACCAGATGGGACAGGGGCTCTGGGGCCAACGTCCTGACTTTC.

This clonotype was recorded many times. The CDR3 spells CASSPLNYGYTF. CDR3 sequence (DNA): TGTGCCAGCAGCCCCCTTAACTATGGCTACACCTTC. The gene calls are TRBV7-2 and TRBJ1-2; no clear D gene. CDR3 size: 12 residues. V gave up 5 bases and J gave up 1 base, with 5 bases separating them. Germline assignment: CDR1 SGHTA and CDR2 FQGNSA.

This clonotype was seen many times. The chain uses TRBV9 and TRBJ2-3; the match to TRBD2 covers 9 bases. This CDR3 has 16 amino acids. The V and J ends lost 2 bases and 4 bases, in that order; junction bases with no gene match: 8. Germline V gene sequence: CDR1 SGDLS, CDR2 YYNGEE. In nucleotides, the CDR3 is TGTGCCAGCAGCGTGGGCTCGGGACTAGCCTCAGATACGCAGTATTTT. Translating it yields CASSVGSGLASDTQYF.

The chain combines TRBV6-5 with TRBJ1-2; D might be TRBD1 (5 bases). Germline CDR1 is MNHEY and CDR2 is SVGAGI. Trimming removed 3 bases at V and 5 bases at J, with 13 bases between. The CDR3 extends over 14 amino acids. The CDR3 coding sequence is TGTGCCAGCAGTTATAAGGGGCTAGTGTATGGCTACACCTTC. Protein: CASSYKGLVYGYTF.

The chain links TRBV7-9 to TRBJ1-2, with D hard to call. Trimming stripped 4 bases from V and 1 base from J, with 13 bases between. CDR3 length: 15 residues. Germline loops: CDR1 SEHNR, CDR2 FQNEAQ (reference sequence). This chain's CDR3 is CASSSSGRINYGYTF. For the CDR3, the DNA is TGTGCCAGCAGCTCAAGCGGACGGATTAACTATGGCTACACCTTC. The full variable domain, its missing parts supplied by reference TRBV7-9 and TRBJ1-2, is DTGVSQNPRHKITKRGQNVTFRCDPISEHNRLYWYRQTLGQGPEFLTYFQNEAQLEKSRLLSDRFSAERPKGSFSTLEIQRTEQGDSAMYLCASSSSGRINYGYTFGSGTRLTVV.

This clonotype appeared many times. This chain connects TRBV4-1 to TRBJ2-3, with D uncertain. Germline CDR1 reads MGHRA; CDR2 reads YSYEKL. The CDR3 covers 13 residues. Trimming took off 3 bases at V and 3 bases at J, with 7 bases between the two ends. CDR3 nucleotides: TGCGCCAGCAGCCAGCAGAAAACAGATACGCAGTATTTT. Translation gives CASSQQKTDTQYF.

This clonotype has ten or more counts. The V gene is TRBV5-1, the J gene TRBJ2-5, with D possibly being TRBD1 (6 bases). V was pared by 0 bases and J by 5 bases, with 11 bases between. Germline lookup yields CDR1 SGHRS and CDR2 YFSETQ. The CDR3 length is 14 residues. The CDR3 sequence: CASSLDTGPETQYF. The DNA for the CDR3 is TGCGCCAGCAGCTTGGATACAGGGCCGGAGACCCAGTACTTC.

Many counts were recorded for this clonotype. The chain recombines TRBV10-3 with TRBJ2-2; TRBD2 might be the D (5 bases). Germline loops: CDR1 ENHRY, CDR2 SYGVKD. The ends were cut back, 0 bases at V and 2 bases at J, with 10 bases in the middle. The CDR3 sequence is 16 residues long. CDR3 DNA: TGTGCCATCAGTGAGTCGAGGGCCCAAAACACCGGGGAGCTGTTTTTT. The encoded protein is CAISESRAQNTGELFF.